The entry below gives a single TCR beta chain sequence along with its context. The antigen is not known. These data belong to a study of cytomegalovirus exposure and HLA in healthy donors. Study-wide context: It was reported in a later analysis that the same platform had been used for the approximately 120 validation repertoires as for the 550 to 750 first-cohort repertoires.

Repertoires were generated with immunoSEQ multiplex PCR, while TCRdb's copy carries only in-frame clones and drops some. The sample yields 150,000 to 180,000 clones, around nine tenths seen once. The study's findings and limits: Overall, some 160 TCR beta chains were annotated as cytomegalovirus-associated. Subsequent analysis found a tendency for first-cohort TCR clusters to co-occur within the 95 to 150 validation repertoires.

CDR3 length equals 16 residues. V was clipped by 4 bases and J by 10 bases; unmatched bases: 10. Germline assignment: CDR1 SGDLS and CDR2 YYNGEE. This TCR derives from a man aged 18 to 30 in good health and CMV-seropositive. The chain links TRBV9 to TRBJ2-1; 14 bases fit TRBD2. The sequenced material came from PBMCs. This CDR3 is CASSPRTSGGPWEQFF. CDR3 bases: TGTGCCAGCAGCCCTCGGACTAGCGGGGGGCCCTGGGAGCAGTTCTTC.